This T cell receptor (beta chain) derives from a study of T cells in Graves' hyperthyroidism and ophthalmopathy. The germline V gene has CDR1 GTSNPN and CDR2 SVGIG (reference sequence). V lost 5 bases and J 0 bases, leaving 11 bases between the germline ends. The CDR3 loop spans 14 amino acids. Study results and caveats: Ophthalmopathy and stable hyperthyroidism were separated by a 13 V-J model.

The investigators amplified TCR beta CDR3 regions from RNA transcripts. Initially, a first-round RT-PCR of the TCR CDR3 employed the HTBI primer set. One entry per CDR3 protein results from TCRdb running MiXCR on the multiplex PCR reads. The sample carries almost 350,000 distinct CDR3 sequences, about a sixth recorded once. Notes on this clonotype: Its target is unknown.

The origin of this receptor is a woman aged 35 to 49 with Graves' ophthalmopathy. The specimen sequenced was blood. The V and J genes are TRBV30 and TRBJ1-5; D may be TRBD1 (5 bases). CDR3 loop: CAWETDTSNQPQHF. The CDR3 coding sequence is TGTGCCTGGGAGACGGACACTAGCAATCAGCCCCAGCATTTT. Full variable domain (outside the CDR3, taken from reference TRBV30 and TRBJ1-5): SQTIHQWPATLVQPVGSPLSLECTVEGTSNPNLYWYRQAAGRGLQLLFYSVGIGQISSEVPQNLSASRPQDRQFILSSKKLLLSDSGFYLCAWETDTSNQPQHFGDGTRLSIL.